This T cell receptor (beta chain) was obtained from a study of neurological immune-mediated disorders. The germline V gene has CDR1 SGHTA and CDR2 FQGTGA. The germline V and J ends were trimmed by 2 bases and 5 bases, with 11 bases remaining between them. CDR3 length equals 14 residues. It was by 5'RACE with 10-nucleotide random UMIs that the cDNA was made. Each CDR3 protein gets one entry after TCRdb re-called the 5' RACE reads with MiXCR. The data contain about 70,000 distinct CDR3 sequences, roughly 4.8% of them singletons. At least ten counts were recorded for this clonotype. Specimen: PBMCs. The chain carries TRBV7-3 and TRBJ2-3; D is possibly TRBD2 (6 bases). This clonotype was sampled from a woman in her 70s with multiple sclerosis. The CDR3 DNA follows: TGTGCCAGCAGCTTAGGAGGGTCGGTAGATACGCAGTATTTT. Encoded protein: CASSLGGSVDTQYF.